This passage covers 3 T cell receptor beta chains from one sample sequenced in a study of read filtering for tumor transcriptome and immune sequencing. This library used approximately 390 ng RNA and molecular barcoded adaptors spanning alpha/delta and beta/gamma chains. TCRdb analysed the reads with MiXCR anew, one entry per CDR3 protein. The sample includes 39,000 or so distinct CDR3 sequences, around 15% of them seen just once. Sequences were obtained from a population of CD138-negative cells sorted from bone marrow. These receptors originate from a donor at least 40 years old with multiple myeloma.

This clonotype was detected many times. The genes are TRBV12-3 or TRBV12-4 and TRBJ1-1, with TRBD1 as a possible D gene (6 bases). Between the trimmed V and J ends, which lost 6 bases and 5 bases, there was a span of 16 bases. This CDR3 spans 14 amino acids. The CDR3 region is CASRPVGGRTEAFF. DNA for the CDR3: TGTGCCAGCAGGCCGGTAGGGGGAAGAACTGAAGCTTTCTTT.

Note on this clonotype: A much larger clone differs by one base, so this may be a read error. This rearrangement joins TRBV7-8 to TRBJ2-3; 9 nucleotides agree with TRBD2. The J segment lost 5 bases and the V segment lost 5 bases, leaving 8 bases of the junction unmatched. The germline gives CDR1 SGHVS, CDR2 FQNEAQ. The CDR3 covers 15 residues. This CDR3 reads CASSGLARGGDTQYF. The CDR3 region has the DNA TGTGCCAGCAGCGGACTAGCGAGAGGGGGAGATACGCAGTATTTT.

Concerning this clonotype itself: A single base is all that separates this from a far larger clone, so a read error is likely. The chain uses TRBV12-3 or TRBV12-4 and TRBJ2-3, with 10 bases matching TRBD1. The CDR3 loop spans 16 amino acids. CDR3 nucleotides: TGTGCCAGCAGTTTAGTACTGACAGGGGGCACAGATACGCTGTATTTT. As protein: CASSLVLTGGTDTLYF.